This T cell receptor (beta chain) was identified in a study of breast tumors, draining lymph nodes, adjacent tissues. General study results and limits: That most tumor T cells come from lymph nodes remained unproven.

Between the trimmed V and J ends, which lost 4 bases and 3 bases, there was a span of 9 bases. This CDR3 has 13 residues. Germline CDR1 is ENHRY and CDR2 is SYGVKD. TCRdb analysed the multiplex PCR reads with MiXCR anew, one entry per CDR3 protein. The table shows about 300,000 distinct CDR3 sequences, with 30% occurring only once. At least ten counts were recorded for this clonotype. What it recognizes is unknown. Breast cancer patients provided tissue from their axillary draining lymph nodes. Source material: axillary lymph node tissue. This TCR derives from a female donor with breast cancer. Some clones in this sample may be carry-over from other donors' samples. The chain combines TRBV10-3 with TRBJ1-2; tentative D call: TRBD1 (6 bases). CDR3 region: CAISVRGDYGYTF. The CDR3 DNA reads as TGTGCCATCAGTGTGAGGGGGGACTATGGCTACACCTTC.